These 25 T cell receptor beta chains originate from one sample sequenced in a study of memory CD4+ T cells and cytomegalovirus serostatus. Repertoires were generated with immunoSEQ multiplex PCR, while TCRdb's copy carries only in-frame clones and drops some. The data show about 64,000 clones, more than 70% seen once. Single viable CD3+CD4+CD8-CD45RO+ cells were sorted as the memory CD4+ T cells. The specimen was memory CD4+ T cells from blood. The receptors were sampled from an adult in good health and CMV-seronegative.

This rearrangement joins TRBV2 to TRBJ2-5; D gene ambiguous. This CDR3 is built from 13 residues. CDR1 and CDR2 (germline): SNHLY, FYNNEI. V was pared by 8 bases and J by 1 base, with 11 bases between. The CDR3, as DNA: TGTGCCAGCCTCAGAGCAGTCCAAGAGACCCAGTACTTC. Protein sequence: CASLRAVQETQYF.

The rearrangement uses TRBV5-1 and TRBJ1-2, with TRBD1 as a possible D gene (6 bases). V lost 4 bases and J lost 1, with 11 bases in between. This CDR3 is 14 amino acids long. Germline values: CDR1 SGHRS, CDR2 YFSETQ. CDR3 nucleotides: TGCGCCAGCAGCCCAGGGGACGGTAACTATGGCTACACCTTC. It is translated as CASSPGDGNYGYTF.

This chain uses TRBV10-3 with TRBJ2-3; TRBD1 aligns across 11 bases. V lost 5 bases and J lost 4; bases outside the gene matches: 5. The CDR3 runs 15 residues. Germline lookup yields CDR1 ENHRY and CDR2 SYGVKD. The CDR3 region is CAISPGTGGSDTQYF. The CDR3 DNA reads as TGTGCCATCAGTCCCGGGACAGGGGGTTCAGATACGCAGTATTTT.

This clone showed up just a few times. The chain carries TRBV29-1 and TRBJ2-1; 12 bases fit TRBD2. The CDR3 is made up of 17 amino acids. CDR1 is SQVTM, CDR2 ANQGSEA, per germline. V dropped 6 bases and J dropped 0; count of bases not matched to a gene: 9. As DNA, the CDR3 is TGCAGCGTGCTCGGACTAGCGGGGAAACGCTCCTACAATGAGCAGTTCTTC. Translated: CSVLGLAGKRSYNEQFF.

This CDR3 is CASSRPGAEQYF. The CDR3 DNA follows: TGTGCCAGCAGCCGTCCAGGGGCCGAGCAGTACTTC. The genes are TRBV7-2 and TRBJ2-7; D possibly corresponds to TRBD1 (6 bases). This CDR3 region has 12 residues. Germline V gives CDR1 SGHTA, CDR2 FQGNSA. V lost 5 bases and J lost 6, with 11 bases in between.

This rearrangement joins TRBV29-1 to TRBJ2-4, with TRBD2 matching over 8 bases. From germline, CDR1 is SQVTM and CDR2 ANQGSEA. The CDR3 runs to 13 residues. J gave up 2 bases and V 5 bases, and 2 bases lay outside the gene matches. The CDR3 reads CSVQRESKNIQYF. The CDR3 region has the DNA TGCAGCGTTCAGCGGGAGTCCAAAAACATTCAGTACTTC.

This rearrangement joins TRBV5-4 to TRBJ1-1; D unclear. The length of the CDR3 is 13 residues. The V end was cut by 2 bases, the J end by 3 bases, with 8 bases between. Germline V gene lookup returns CDR1 SGHNT and CDR2 YYREEE (reference sequence). Here the CDR3 reads CASSFGTYTEAFF. CDR3 in DNA: TGTGCCAGCAGCTTCGGTACCTACACTGAAGCTTTCTTT. The full variable domain, in which reference TRBV5-4 and TRBJ1-1 provide the parts outside the CDR3, is ETGVTQSPTHLIKTRGQQVTLRCSSQSGHNTVSWYQQALGQGPQFIFQYYREEENGRGNFPPRFSGLQFPNYSSELNVNALELDDSALYLCASSFGTYTEAFFGQGTRLTVV.

This clone was recorded once. Compared with germline, one end of the junction differs, possibly owing to a read error. The chain links TRBV7-9 to TRBJ1-4; no definite D call. In germline, CDR1 is SEHNR, CDR2 FQNEAQ (reference sequence). The CDR3 is 14 residues long. The CDR3 sequence: CASSLIGANEKLFF. The CDR3 DNA follows: TGCGCCAGCAGCTTAATCGGGGCTAATGAAAAACTGTTTTTT.

The CDR3 loop is CASSWGAESYNSPLHF. CDR3 bases: TGTGCCAGCTCATGGGGGGCGGAATCCTATAATTCACCCCTCCACTTT. The gene calls are TRBV18 and TRBJ1-6; tentative D call: TRBD1 (6 bases). The germline gives CDR1 KGHSH, CDR2 LQKENI. V was pared by 5 bases and J by 1 base, with 12 bases between. This CDR3 comprises 16 residues.

V is TRBV28 and J is TRBJ1-3; TRBD1 is a possible D gene (6 bases). The CDR3 has 14 residues. Germline lookup yields CDR1 MDHEN and CDR2 SYDVKM. Trimming took off 7 bases at V and 2 bases at J, with 12 bases between the two ends. The DNA for the CDR3 is TGTGCCAGCATTTCCCAGGGGACTGGAAACACCATATATTTT. Encoded protein: CASISQGTGNTIYF. The variable domain in full, with the rest retrieved from reference TRBV28 and TRBJ1-3, is DVKVTQSSRYLVKRTGEKVFLECVQDMDHENMFWYRQDPGLGLRLIYFSYDVKMKEKGDIPEGYSVSREKKERFSLILESASTNQTSMYLCASISQGTGNTIYFGEGSWLTVV.

The chain couples TRBV28 to TRBJ1-2; 8 positions match TRBD1. The ends lost 5 bases at V and 0 bases at J; junction bases unmatched: 11. From germline, CDR1 is MDHEN and CDR2 SYDVKM. There are 17 residues in the CDR3. The CDR3 DNA reads as TGTGCCAGCAGTACATCGACAGGGGCGTCCTCTAACTATGGCTACACCTTC. The encoded protein is CASSTSTGASSNYGYTF.

The rearrangement uses TRBV6-1 and TRBJ2-4, with 8 positions matching TRBD1. The V gene end was trimmed by 4 bases and the J gene end by 4 bases; junction bases not matched to a gene: 3. The CDR3 spans 14 residues. Germline V CDR1 and CDR2: MNHNS, SASEGT. CDR3 in amino acids: CASSVGTGKNIQYF. CDR3 bases: TGTGCCAGCAGTGTTGGGACAGGAAAAAACATTCAGTACTTC.

The rearrangement links TRBV30 to TRBJ2-7; 8 nucleotides agree with TRBD1. From germline, CDR1 is GTSNPN and CDR2 SVGIG (reference sequence). The CDR3 runs 13 residues. V lost 0 bases and J lost 6; bases outside the gene matches: 4. The CDR3 DNA follows: TGTGCCTGGAGTGTCCAGGGGGCGGGCGAGCAGTACTTC. This translates into CAWSVQGAGEQYF.

This clone was observed a handful of times. The chain uses TRBV5-1 and TRBJ2-5; 14 nucleotides match TRBD2. The CDR3 contains 16 residues. Trimming took 4 bases from V and 5 from J; bases not matched to a gene: 7. The V gene's germline CDR1 is SGHRS and CDR2 YFSETQ. CDR3 in amino acids: CASSQTSGGAAETQYF. CDR3 coding DNA: TGCGCCAGCAGCCAGACTAGCGGGGGGGCCGCGGAGACCCAGTACTTC. The full variable domain, its missing parts supplied by reference TRBV5-1 and TRBJ2-5, is KAGVTQTPRYLIKTRGQQVTLSCSPISGHRSVSWYQQTPGQGLQFLFEYFSETQRNKGNFPGRFSGRQFSNSRSEMNVSTLELGDSALYLCASSQTSGGAAETQYFGPGTRLLVL.

This clone was found once. This chain uses TRBV28 with TRBJ2-3; D is ambiguous. This CDR3 region has 12 residues. Germline V gives CDR1 MDHEN, CDR2 SYDVKM. Trimming pared 6 bases from V and 3 bases from J, leaving 7 bases between. CDR3 DNA: TGTGCCAGCAGCCAAGGTACAGATACGCAGTATTTT. Translation: CASSQGTDTQYF.

CDR3 nucleotides: TGTGCCAGCAGCTTAGGGCTAGTCGGGGCAGATACGCAGTATTTT. It specifies CASSLGLVGADTQYF. This chain connects TRBV7-2 to TRBJ2-3; a possible D gene is TRBD2 (5 bases). Trimming took off 1 base at V and 4 bases at J, with 12 bases between the two ends. From germline, CDR1 is SGHTA and CDR2 FQGNSA. The CDR3 runs to 15 residues.

This chain uses TRBV13 with TRBJ1-2; TRBD1 is a possible D gene (5 bases). V was trimmed by 0 bases and J by 2 bases, leaving 10 bases between them. The CDR3 is made up of 15 amino acids. Germline assignment: CDR1 PRHDT and CDR2 FYEKMQ (reference sequence). The CDR3 DNA is TGTGCCAGCAGCTTAGGCCTTGGGGGGAACTATGGCTACACCTTC. This codes for CASSLGLGGNYGYTF.

The chain combines TRBV18 with TRBJ2-7, with 7 bases identical to TRBD2. This CDR3 region has 15 residues. The V gene end was trimmed by 0 bases and the J gene end by 2 bases; junction bases not matched to a gene: 4. The V gene's germline CDR1 is KGHSH and CDR2 LQKENI. CDR3 in amino acids: CASSPPSGDAYEQYF. As DNA, the CDR3 is TGTGCCAGCTCACCACCGAGCGGGGATGCCTACGAGCAGTACTTC. Combining the CDR3 with reference TRBV18 and TRBJ2-7 gives the whole variable domain NAGVMQNPRHLVRRRGQEARLRCSPMKGHSHVYWYRQLPEEGLKFMVYLQKENIIDESGMPKERFSAEFPKEGPSILRIQQVVRGDSAAYFCASSPPSGDAYEQYFGPGTRLTVT.

As for this clone: Since the CDR3 does not end with the conserved phenylalanine or tryptophan, this likely comes from a read error. Written as DNA, the CDR3 is TGTGCCAGCAGCTCCCGCGGGGCAGGGTTAAATTCACCCCTCCACGTT. Translating gives CASSSRGAGLNSPLHV. The rearrangement joins TRBV5-4 to TRBJ1-6; D possibly corresponds to TRBD1 (5 bases). CDR3 length: 16 amino acids. CDR1 is SGHNT and CDR2 is YYREEE in the germline V gene (reference sequence). Trimming cost V 3 bases and J 7 bases, with 17 bases left between them.

The V call is TRBV30, the J call TRBJ2-2, with D perhaps TRBD2 (5 bases). Germline assignment: CDR1 GTSNPN and CDR2 SVGIG (reference sequence). Trimming removed 4 bases from V and 5 bases from J, with 17 bases in between. The CDR3 totals 15 residues. CDR3 nucleotide sequence: TGTGCCTGGAAGCAGACCAATTCGGGGACCGGGGAGCTGTTTTTT. This gives the protein CAWKQTNSGTGELFF.

The chain is built from TRBV18 and TRBJ1-1; D call uncertain. This CDR3 is 15 amino acids long. CDR1 and CDR2 from the germline V gene are KGHSH and LQKENI. V was cut by 3 bases and J by 1 base, with 12 bases left in between. The CDR3 protein is CASSPGKGANTEAFF. CDR3 DNA: TGTGCCAGCTCACCGGGTAAGGGAGCGAACACTGAAGCTTTCTTT.

Details on this clone: The sample has other DNA sequences that encode this CDR3 too. This chain connects TRBV4-1 to TRBJ2-7; 8 nucleotides line up with TRBD2. Germline V gene sequence: CDR1 MGHRA, CDR2 YSYEKL. The ends lost 4 bases at V and 4 bases at J; junction bases unmatched: 9. The CDR3 covers 15 residues. The CDR3 nucleotides read TGCGCCAGCAGCCCCCACCGGGAGGGCCGTTACGAGCAGTACTTC. This sequence encodes CASSPHREGRYEQYF.

This chain links TRBV2 with TRBJ1-2; D is perhaps TRBD1 (6 bases). This CDR3 region has 13 residues. The V end was cut by 6 bases, the J end by 7 bases, with 15 bases between. Looked up from germline, CDR1 is SNHLY and CDR2 is FYNNEI. In DNA, the CDR3 is TGTGCCAGCAGATCCACAGGGTTAGGTGGCTACACCTTC. This translates into CASRSTGLGGYTF. Based on the CDR3 plus reference TRBV2 and TRBJ1-2, the full variable domain is EPEVTQTPSHQVTQMGQEVILRCVPISNHLYFYWYRQILGQKVEFLVSFYNNEISEKSEIFDDQFSVERPDGSNFTLKIRSTKLEDSAMYFCASRSTGLGGYTFGSGTRLTVV.

The rearrangement joins TRBV30 to TRBJ1-5, with TRBD1 matching 8 bases. Unmatched junction bases numbered 5, after V lost 0 bases and J lost 4 bases. The V gene's germline CDR1 is GTSNPN and CDR2 SVGIG (reference sequence). The CDR3 is 15 amino acids. CDR3 sequence reads: CAWSVARGLNQPQHF. CDR3 bases: TGTGCCTGGAGTGTTGCCAGGGGGCTGAATCAGCCCCAGCATTTT.

The V and J genes are TRBV6-6 and TRBJ2-3, with D possibly TRBD1 on 6 matching bases. CDR3 length: 14 amino acids. Germline V gives CDR1 MNHNY, CDR2 SVGAGI (reference sequence). V lost 2 bases and J 2 bases, leaving 8 bases between the germline ends. The CDR3 DNA reads as TGTGCCAGCAGTTACAGGGGGTCCACAGATACGCAGTATTTT. It encodes CASSYRGSTDTQYF.